This T cell receptor beta chain was recovered during a study of monozygotic twins with cystic fibrosis. The CDR3 loop spans 14 amino acids. Germline V CDR1 and CDR2: SGDLS, YYNGEE. V lost 0 bases and J 7 bases, leaving 10 bases between the germline ends. TCRdb's copy holds only in-frame clones and misses some; the assay was immunoSEQ multiplex PCR. The sample yields around 33,000 clones, 75% to 90% seen once. Study-wide results and caveats: The repertoire was suggested to be naive-dominated, clonality median about 0.0095.

Details on this clone: Antigen: not known.

Material for sequencing was blood. The clonotype originates from a girl aged 2 to 10 with cystic fibrosis. V is TRBV9 and J is TRBJ2-2; D is unresolved. CDR3 loop: CASSVVLGNGELFF. In DNA, the CDR3 is TGTGCCAGCAGCGTAGTCTTAGGAAACGGGGAGCTGTTTTTT.